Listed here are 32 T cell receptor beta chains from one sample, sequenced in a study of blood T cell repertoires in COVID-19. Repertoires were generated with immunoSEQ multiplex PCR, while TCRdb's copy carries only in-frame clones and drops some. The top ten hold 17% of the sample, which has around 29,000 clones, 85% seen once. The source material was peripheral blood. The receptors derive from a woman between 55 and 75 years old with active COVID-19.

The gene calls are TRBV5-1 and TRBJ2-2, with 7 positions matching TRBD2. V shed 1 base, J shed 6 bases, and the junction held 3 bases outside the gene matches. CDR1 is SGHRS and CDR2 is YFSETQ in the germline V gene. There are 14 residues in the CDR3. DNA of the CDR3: TGCGCCAGCAGCTTGACCCTAGCGGCCGGGGAGCTGTTTTTT. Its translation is CASSLTLAAGELFF.

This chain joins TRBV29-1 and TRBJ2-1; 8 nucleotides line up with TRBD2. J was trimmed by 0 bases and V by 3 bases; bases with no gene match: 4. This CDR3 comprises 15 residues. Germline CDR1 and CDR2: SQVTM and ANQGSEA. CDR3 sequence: CSVEGTSSSYNEQFF. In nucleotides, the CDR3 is TGCAGCGTTGAGGGGACTAGTAGCTCCTACAATGAGCAGTTCTTC.

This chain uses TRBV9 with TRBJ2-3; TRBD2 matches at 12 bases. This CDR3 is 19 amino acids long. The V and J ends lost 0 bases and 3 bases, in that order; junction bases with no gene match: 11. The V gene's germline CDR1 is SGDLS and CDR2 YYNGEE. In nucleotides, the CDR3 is TGTGCCAGCAGCGTAGCTCATCTAGCGGGGGGGAGGAAAACAGATACGCAGTATTTT. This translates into CASSVAHLAGGRKTDTQYF. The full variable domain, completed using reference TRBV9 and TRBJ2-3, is DSGVTQTPKHLITATGQRVTLRCSPRSGDLSVYWYQQSLDQGLQFLIQYYNGEERAKGNILERFSAQQFPDLHSELNLSSLELGDSALYFCASSVAHLAGGRKTDTQYFGPGTRLTVL.

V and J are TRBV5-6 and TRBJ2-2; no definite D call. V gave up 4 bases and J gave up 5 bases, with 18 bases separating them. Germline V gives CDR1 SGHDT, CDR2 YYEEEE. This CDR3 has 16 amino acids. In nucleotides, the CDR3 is TGTGCCAGCAGCCCCCTAGGAACCCGGAGAACCGGGGAGCTGTTTTTT. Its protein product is CASSPLGTRRTGELFF.

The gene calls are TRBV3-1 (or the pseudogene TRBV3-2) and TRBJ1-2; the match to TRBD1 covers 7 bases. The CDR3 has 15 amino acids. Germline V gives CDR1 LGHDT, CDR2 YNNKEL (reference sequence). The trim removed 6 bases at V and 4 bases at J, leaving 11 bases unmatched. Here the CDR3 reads CASSTTGVYGYGYTF. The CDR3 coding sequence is TGTGCCAGCAGTACAACAGGGGTTTACGGCTATGGCTACACCTTC.

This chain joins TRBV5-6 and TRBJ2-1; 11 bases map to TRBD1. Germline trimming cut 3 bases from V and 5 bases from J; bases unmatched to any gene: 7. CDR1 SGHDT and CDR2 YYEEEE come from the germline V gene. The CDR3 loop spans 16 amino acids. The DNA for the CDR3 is TGTGCCAGCAGCTATAGGACAGGGGGCTTAAACAATGAGCAGTTCTTC. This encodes CASSYRTGGLNNEQFF.

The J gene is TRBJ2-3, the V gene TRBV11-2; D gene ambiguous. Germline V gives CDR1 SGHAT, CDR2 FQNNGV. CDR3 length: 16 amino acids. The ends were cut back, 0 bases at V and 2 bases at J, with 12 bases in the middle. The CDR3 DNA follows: TGTGCCAGCAGCTTAGATCGAGTCATGGTCACAGATACGCAGTATTTT. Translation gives CASSLDRVMVTDTQYF.

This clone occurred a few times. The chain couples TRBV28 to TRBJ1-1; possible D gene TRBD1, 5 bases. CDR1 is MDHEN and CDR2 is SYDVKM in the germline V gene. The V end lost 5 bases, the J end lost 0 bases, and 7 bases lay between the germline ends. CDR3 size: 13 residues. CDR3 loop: CASSGQMNTEAFF. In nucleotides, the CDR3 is TGTGCCAGCAGTGGACAAATGAACACTGAAGCTTTCTTT.

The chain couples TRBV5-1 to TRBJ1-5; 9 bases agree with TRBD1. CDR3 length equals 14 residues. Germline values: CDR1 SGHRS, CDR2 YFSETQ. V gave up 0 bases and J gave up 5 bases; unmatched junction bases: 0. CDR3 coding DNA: TGCGCCAGCAGCTTGGGGACAGGGGATCAGCCCCAGCATTTT. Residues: CASSLGTGDQPQHF.

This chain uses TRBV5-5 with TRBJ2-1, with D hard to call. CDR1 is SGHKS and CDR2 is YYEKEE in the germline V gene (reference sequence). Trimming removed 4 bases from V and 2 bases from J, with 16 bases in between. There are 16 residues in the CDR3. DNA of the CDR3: TGTGCCAGCAGCCCGATTAGGAGTGTTCCCTACAATGAGCAGTTCTTC. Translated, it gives CASSPIRSVPYNEQFF.

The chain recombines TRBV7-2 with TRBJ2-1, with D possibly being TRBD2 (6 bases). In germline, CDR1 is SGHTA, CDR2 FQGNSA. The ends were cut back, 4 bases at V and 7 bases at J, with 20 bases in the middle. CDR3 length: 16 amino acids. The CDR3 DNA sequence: TGTGCCAGCAGCTCCAGTCCCCCGACTAGTAGTAATGAGCAGTTCTTC. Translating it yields CASSSSPPTSSNEQFF. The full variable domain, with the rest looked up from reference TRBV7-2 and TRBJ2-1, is GAGVSQSPSNKVTEKGKDVELRCDPISGHTALYWYRQSLGQGLEFLIYFQGNSAPDKSGLPSDRFSAERTGGSVSTLTIQRTQQEDSAVYLCASSSSPPTSSNEQFFGPGTRLTVL.

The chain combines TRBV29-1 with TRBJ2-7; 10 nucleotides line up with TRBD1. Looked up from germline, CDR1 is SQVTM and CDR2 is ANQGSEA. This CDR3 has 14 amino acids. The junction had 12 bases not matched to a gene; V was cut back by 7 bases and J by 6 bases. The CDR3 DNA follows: TGCAGCGGCGTCACGGGACAGGGGATGGGCGAGCAGTACTTC. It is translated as CSGVTGQGMGEQYF.

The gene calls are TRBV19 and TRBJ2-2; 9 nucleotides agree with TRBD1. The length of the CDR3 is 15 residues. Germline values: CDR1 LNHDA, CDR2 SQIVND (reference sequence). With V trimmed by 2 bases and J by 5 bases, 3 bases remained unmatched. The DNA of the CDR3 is TGTGCCAGTAGTATAAGGGACAGGGTGACCGGGGAGCTGTTTTTT. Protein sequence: CASSIRDRVTGELFF.

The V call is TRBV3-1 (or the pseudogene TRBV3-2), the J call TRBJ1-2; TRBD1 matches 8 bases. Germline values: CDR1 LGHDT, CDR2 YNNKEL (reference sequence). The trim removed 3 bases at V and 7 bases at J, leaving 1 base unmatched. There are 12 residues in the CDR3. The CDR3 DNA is TGTGCCAGCAGCCAGCAGGGGGCTGGCTACACCTTC. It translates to CASSQQGAGYTF.

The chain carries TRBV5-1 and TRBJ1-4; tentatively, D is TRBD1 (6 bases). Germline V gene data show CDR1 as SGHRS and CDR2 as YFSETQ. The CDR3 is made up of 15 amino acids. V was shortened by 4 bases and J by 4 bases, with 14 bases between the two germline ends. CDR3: CASSRGQTLNEKLFF. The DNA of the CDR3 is TGCGCCAGCAGCCGTGGACAGACTCTTAATGAAAAACTGTTTTTT.

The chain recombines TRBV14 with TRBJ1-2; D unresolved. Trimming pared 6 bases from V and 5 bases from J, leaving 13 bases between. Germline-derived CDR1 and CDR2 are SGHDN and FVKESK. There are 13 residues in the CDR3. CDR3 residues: CASSQHAYYGYTF. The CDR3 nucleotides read TGTGCCAGCAGTCAACATGCCTATTATGGCTACACCTTC. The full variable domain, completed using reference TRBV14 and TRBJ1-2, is EAGVTQFPSHSVIEKGQTVTLRCDPISGHDNLYWYRRVMGKEIKFLLHFVKESKQDESGMPNNRFLAERTGGTYSTLKVQPAELEDSGVYFCASSQHAYYGYTFGSGTRLTVV.

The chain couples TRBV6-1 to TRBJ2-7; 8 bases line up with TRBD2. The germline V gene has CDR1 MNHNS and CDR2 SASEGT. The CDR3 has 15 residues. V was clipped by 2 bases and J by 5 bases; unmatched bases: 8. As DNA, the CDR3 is TGTGCCAGCAGTGAAATGAGCGGGAGTCCCAACGAGCAGTACTTC. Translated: CASSEMSGSPNEQYF.

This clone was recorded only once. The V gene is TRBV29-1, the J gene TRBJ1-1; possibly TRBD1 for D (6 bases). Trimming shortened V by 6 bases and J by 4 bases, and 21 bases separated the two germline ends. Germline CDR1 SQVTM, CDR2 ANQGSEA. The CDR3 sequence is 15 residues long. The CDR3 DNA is TGCAGCGTCACCACCGCTCTACAGGGCGGCACTGAAGCTTTCTTT. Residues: CSVTTALQGGTEAFF.

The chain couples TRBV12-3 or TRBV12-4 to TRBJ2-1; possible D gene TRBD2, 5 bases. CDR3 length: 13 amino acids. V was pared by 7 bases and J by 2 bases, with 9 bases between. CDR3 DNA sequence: TGTGCCAGCAATTCCGGGACCTACAATGAGCAGTTCTTC. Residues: CASNSGTYNEQFF.

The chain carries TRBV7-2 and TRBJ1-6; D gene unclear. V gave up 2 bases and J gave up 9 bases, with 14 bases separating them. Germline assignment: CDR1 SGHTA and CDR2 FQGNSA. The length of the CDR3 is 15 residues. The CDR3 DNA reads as TGTGCCAGCAGCTTATCCCAGTCCAGTGGTTCACCCCTCCACTTT. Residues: CASSLSQSSGSPLHF.

Here the CDR3 reads CASSSDRGLYSNQPQHF. CDR3 DNA sequence: TGTGCCAGCAGTTCGGACAGGGGGCTATACAGCAATCAGCCCCAGCATTTT. The chain has TRBV28 and TRBJ1-5, with 11 bases lining up with TRBD1. This CDR3 region has 17 residues. V lost 4 bases to trimming and J lost 1 base; unmatched junction nucleotides: 6. CDR1 is MDHEN, CDR2 SYDVKM, per germline.

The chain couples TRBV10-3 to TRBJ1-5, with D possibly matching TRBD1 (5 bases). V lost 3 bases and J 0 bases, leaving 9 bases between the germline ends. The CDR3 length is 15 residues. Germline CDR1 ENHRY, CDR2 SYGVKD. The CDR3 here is CAISDQGNSNQPQHF. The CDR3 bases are TGTGCCATCAGTGATCAGGGTAATAGCAATCAGCCCCAGCATTTT.

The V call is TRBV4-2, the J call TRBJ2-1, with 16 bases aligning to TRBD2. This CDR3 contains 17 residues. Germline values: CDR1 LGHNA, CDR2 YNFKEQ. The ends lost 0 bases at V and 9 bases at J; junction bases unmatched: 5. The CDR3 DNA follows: TGTGCCAGCAGCCAAGAAGGGACTAGCGGGGGGGGACGTGAGCAGTTCTTC. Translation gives CASSQEGTSGGGREQFF.

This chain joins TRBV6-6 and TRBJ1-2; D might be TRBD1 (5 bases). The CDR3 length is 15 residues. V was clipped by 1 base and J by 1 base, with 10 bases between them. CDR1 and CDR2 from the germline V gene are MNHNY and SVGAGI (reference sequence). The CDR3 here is CASSYFPQGNYGYTF. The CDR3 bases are TGTGCCAGCAGTTACTTTCCCCAGGGTAACTATGGCTACACCTTC.

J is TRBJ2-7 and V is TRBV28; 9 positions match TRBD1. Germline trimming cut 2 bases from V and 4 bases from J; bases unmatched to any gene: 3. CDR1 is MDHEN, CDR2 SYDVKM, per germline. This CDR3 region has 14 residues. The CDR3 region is CASSLTGGFYEQYF. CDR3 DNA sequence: TGTGCCAGCAGTTTAACAGGGGGCTTTTACGAGCAGTACTTC.

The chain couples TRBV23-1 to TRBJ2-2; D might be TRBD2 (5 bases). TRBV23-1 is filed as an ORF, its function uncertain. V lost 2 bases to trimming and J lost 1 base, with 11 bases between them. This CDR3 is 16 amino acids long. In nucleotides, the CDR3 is TGCGCCAGCAGTCAAGACGAGCGGAAGAACACCGGGGAGCTGTTTTTT. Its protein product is CASSQDERKNTGELFF.

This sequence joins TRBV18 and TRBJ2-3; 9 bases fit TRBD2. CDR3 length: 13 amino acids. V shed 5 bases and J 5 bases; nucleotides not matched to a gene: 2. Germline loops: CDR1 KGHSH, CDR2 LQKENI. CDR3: CASSTTSGDTQYF. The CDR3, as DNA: TGTGCCAGCTCAACGACTAGCGGAGATACGCAGTATTTT.

CDR3 region: CASSQQQGANYGYTF. CDR3 in DNA: TGCGCCAGCAGCCAACAACAGGGAGCTAACTATGGCTACACCTTC. The V and J genes are TRBV5-1 and TRBJ1-2; possibly TRBD1 for D (6 bases). Trimming left V 4 bases short and J 0 bases short, with 13 bases between. The CDR3 runs 15 residues. Germline CDR1 and CDR2: SGHRS and YFSETQ. Based on the CDR3 plus reference TRBV5-1 and TRBJ1-2, the full variable domain is KAGVTQTPRYLIKTRGQQVTLSCSPISGHRSVSWYQQTPGQGLQFLFEYFSETQRNKGNFPGRFSGRQFSNSRSEMNVSTLELGDSALYLCASSQQQGANYGYTFGSGTRLTVV.

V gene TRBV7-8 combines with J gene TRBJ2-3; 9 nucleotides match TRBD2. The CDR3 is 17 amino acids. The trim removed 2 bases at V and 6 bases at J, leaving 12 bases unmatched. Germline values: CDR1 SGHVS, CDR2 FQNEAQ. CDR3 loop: CASSLLSSGALGDTQYF. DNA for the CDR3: TGTGCCAGCAGCTTACTGTCTAGCGGGGCCCTCGGGGATACGCAGTATTTT. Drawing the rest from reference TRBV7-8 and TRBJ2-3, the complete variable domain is GAGVSQSPRYKVAKRGQDVALRCDPISGHVSLFWYQQALGQGPEFLTYFQNEAQLDKSGLPSDRFFAERPEGSVSTLKIQRTQQEDSAVYLCASSLLSSGALGDTQYFGPGTRLTVL.

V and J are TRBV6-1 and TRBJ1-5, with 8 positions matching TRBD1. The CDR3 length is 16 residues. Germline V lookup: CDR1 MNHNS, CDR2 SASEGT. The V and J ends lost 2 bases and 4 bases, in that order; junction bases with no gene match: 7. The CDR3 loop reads CASSEFRGQANQPQHF. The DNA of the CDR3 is TGTGCCAGCAGTGAATTTAGGGGACAGGCTAATCAGCCCCAGCATTTT.

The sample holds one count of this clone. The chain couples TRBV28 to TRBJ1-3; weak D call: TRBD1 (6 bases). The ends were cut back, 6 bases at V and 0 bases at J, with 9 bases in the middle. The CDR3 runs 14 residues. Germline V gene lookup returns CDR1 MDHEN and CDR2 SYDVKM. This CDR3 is CASRTGHSGNTIYF. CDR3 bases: TGTGCCAGCAGGACGGGACACTCTGGAAACACCATATATTTT.

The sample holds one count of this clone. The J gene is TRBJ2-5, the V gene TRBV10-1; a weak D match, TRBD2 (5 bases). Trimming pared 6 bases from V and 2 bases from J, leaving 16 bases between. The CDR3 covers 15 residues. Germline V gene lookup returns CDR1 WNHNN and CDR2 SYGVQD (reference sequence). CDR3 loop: CASSEGRWGQETQYF. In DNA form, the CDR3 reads TGCGCCAGCAGCGAAGGGAGATGGGGACAAGAGACCCAGTACTTC.